The 14 T cell receptor beta chains below were found in one sample sequenced in a study of cytomegalovirus exposure and HLA in healthy donors. Assay used: immunoSEQ multiplex PCR; TCRdb lists only in-frame clones, some missing. The sample yields approximately 150,000 clones, about 88% seen once. Sequencing used PBMCs. The receptors were gathered from a woman between 18 and 29 years old in good health and CMV-seropositive.

This rearrangement joins TRBV5-6 to TRBJ1-5; 7 bases agree with TRBD1. The CDR3 contains 15 residues. Germline V gene lookup returns CDR1 SGHDT and CDR2 YYEEEE. Unmatched junction bases numbered 9, after V lost 4 bases and J lost 5 bases. The CDR3 nucleotides are TGTGCCAGCAGCCCCTCTGGGACAGACTATCAGCCCCAGCATTTT. Amino acid sequence: CASSPSGTDYQPQHF.

Written as DNA, the CDR3 is TGCGCCAGCCAGAGGGGGCCCAATGAAAAACTGTTTTTT. Amino acid sequence: CASQRGPNEKLFF. The gene calls are TRBV5-1 and TRBJ1-4, with 7 bases that match TRBD1. The CDR3 extends over 13 amino acids. Germline-derived CDR1 and CDR2 are SGHRS and YFSETQ. V shed 7 bases and J 5 bases; nucleotides not matched to a gene: 5. Supplemented by reference TRBV5-1 and TRBJ1-4, the full variable domain reads KAGVTQTPRYLIKTRGQQVTLSCSPISGHRSVSWYQQTPGQGLQFLFEYFSETQRNKGNFPGRFSGRQFSNSRSEMNVSTLELGDSALYLCASQRGPNEKLFFGSGTQLSVL.

This chain uses TRBV4-3 with TRBJ1-2, with D tentatively TRBD1 (6 bases). Trimming shortened V by 3 bases and J by 5 bases, and 19 bases separated the two germline ends. The CDR3 has 16 residues. Germline V lookup: CDR1 LGHNA, CDR2 YSLEER. The CDR3 sequence: CASSQSTGTSMYGYTF. The CDR3 region has the DNA TGCGCCAGCAGCCAGTCCACCGGGACAAGCATGTATGGCTACACCTTC.

This chain links TRBV7-6 with TRBJ1-5, with 7 positions matching TRBD1. The germline gives CDR1 SGHVS, CDR2 FNYEAQ. This CDR3 is built from 16 residues. V lost 5 bases, J lost 3 bases, and 10 bases stayed unmatched. The CDR3 region has the DNA TGTGCCAGCAGCCTCCAGGGGGGATTTAACAATCAGCCCCAGCATTTT. It codes for CASSLQGGFNNQPQHF.

The chain couples TRBV2 to TRBJ2-7; 7 nucleotides agree with TRBD2. The germline V gene has CDR1 SNHLY and CDR2 FYNNEI. There are 14 residues in the CDR3. J was trimmed by 3 bases and V by 8 bases; bases with no gene match: 10. The CDR3 here is CASASGTTDYEQYF. CDR3 sequence (DNA): TGTGCCAGCGCATCCGGGACTACCGACTACGAGCAGTACTTC.

The chain employs TRBV4-3 and TRBJ2-2, with D uncertain. V lost 3 bases, J lost 7 bases, and 15 bases lay in between. The CDR3 totals 15 residues. In germline, CDR1 is LGHNA, CDR2 YSLEER. The CDR3 sequence: CASSHVTGLGGELFF. CDR3 bases: TGCGCCAGCAGCCACGTGACGGGTCTAGGCGGGGAGCTGTTTTTT.

The chain is built from TRBV19 and TRBJ1-1; TRBD1 agrees at 9 bases. The CDR3 spans 15 residues. Germline assignment: CDR1 LNHDA and CDR2 SQIVND (reference sequence). V shed 4 bases, J shed 0 bases, and the junction held 3 bases outside the gene matches. For the CDR3, the DNA is TGTGCCAGTAGTAAAGGGACAGGGTTGAACACTGAAGCTTTCTTT. It is translated as CASSKGTGLNTEAFF.

V is TRBV2 and J is TRBJ2-7; 9 bases line up with TRBD2. This CDR3 region has 15 residues. From germline, CDR1 is SNHLY and CDR2 FYNNEI. V shed 2 bases, J shed 5 bases, and the junction held 7 bases outside the gene matches. CDR3 nucleotides: TGTGCCAGCAGTGAAAGGGGCGGGAGGGTCCACGAGCAGTACTTC. Its translation: CASSERGGRVHEQYF.

This sequence joins TRBV6-1 and TRBJ1-1; TRBD1 might be the D (6 bases). The length of the CDR3 is 14 residues. Trimming pared 4 bases from V and 5 bases from J, leaving 14 bases between. Germline V CDR1 and CDR2: MNHNS, SASEGT. DNA for the CDR3: TGTGCCAGCAGTGGCACCCAGGGGCGAACTGAAGCTTTCTTT. Translated, it gives CASSGTQGRTEAFF.

The rearrangement uses TRBV5-1 and TRBJ1-1; TRBD1 aligns across 7 bases. Per germline, CDR1 SGHRS and CDR2 YFSETQ. V lost 2 bases to trimming and J lost 0 bases; unmatched junction nucleotides: 1. The CDR3 contains 14 residues. This chain's CDR3 is CASSFTGVNTEAFF. CDR3 nucleotides: TGCGCCAGCAGCTTTACAGGGGTGAACACTGAAGCTTTCTTT.

This chain joins TRBV6-1 and TRBJ2-3; D is possibly TRBD1 (5 bases). V was shortened by 3 bases and J by 4 bases, with 8 bases between the two germline ends. The CDR3 covers 13 residues. From germline, CDR1 is MNHNS and CDR2 SASEGT. CDR3 in amino acids: CASSDVRADTQYF. CDR3 nucleotides: TGTGCCAGCAGTGATGTCAGGGCAGATACGCAGTATTTT.

This clone was counted only a few times. The rearrangement uses TRBV11-1 and TRBJ2-3; TRBD1 might be the D (5 bases). Between the trimmed V and J ends, which lost 1 base and 0 bases, there was a span of 11 bases. The CDR3 has 16 amino acids. Germline V lookup: CDR1 SGHAT, CDR2 FQDESV (reference sequence). This CDR3 reads CASSLGQGFSTDTQYF. The DNA of the CDR3 is TGTGCCAGCAGCTTAGGCCAGGGCTTTAGCACAGATACGCAGTATTTT.

This clone was detected only a few times. This chain uses TRBV10-1 with TRBJ2-3; 13 bases match TRBD2. In germline, CDR1 is WNHNN, CDR2 SYGVQD (reference sequence). After removal of 7 bases from V and 6 bases from J, the junction contained 7 bases not matched to a gene. The CDR3 extends over 15 amino acids. DNA for the CDR3: TGCGCCAGCAAGGGACTAGCGGGGTCATCGGATACGCAGTATTTT. This encodes CASKGLAGSSDTQYF.

This clone was detected a few times. The chain couples TRBV19 to TRBJ1-2; TRBD1 matches at 8 bases. Germline V gene data show CDR1 as LNHDA and CDR2 as SQIVND (reference sequence). The CDR3 runs 16 residues. V dropped 1 base and J dropped 5; count of bases not matched to a gene: 9. The DNA for the CDR3 is TGTGCCAGTAGTATAGGCCCCGGCAGGGGGCATTATGGCTACACCTTC. It specifies CASSIGPGRGHYGYTF.